These T cell receptor beta chains were read from a single sample in a study of OX40 agonist ivuxolimab in advanced cancers. The table came from immunoSEQ multiplex PCR; TCRdb's copy has only in-frame clones and leaves some out. The sample includes 80,000 to 130,000 clones, 90% seen only once; the top ten take roughly 0.3%. Here the sequenced sample was CD4+ or CD8+ T cells sorted from blood, taken in a trial of the OX40 agonist ivuxolimab. The source of these receptors is an adult with an advanced solid tumor such as melanoma, head and neck, liver or kidney cancer. Both conserved end residues are part of each CDR3. The order of the fields is CDR3 DNA, CDR3 protein, J gene, V gene, clone size, D gene. D genes are given only for firm matches. Only part of the rows carry a size: once, few, many, or a class if the clone is expanded.

TGTGCCAGCAGCGTATTTGGAAGCGGGAGGGGAAATGAGCAGTTCTTC | CASSVFGSGRGNEQFF | TRBJ2-1 | TRBV9 | NA | TRBD2
TGTGCCAGCAGGGTTAGCGGGGCAGCCTACGAGCAGTACTTC | CASRVSGAAYEQYF | TRBJ2-7 | TRBV6-5 | NA | TRBD2
TGTGCCAGCAGTGAAGCGCAGGGAACTCAGCCCCAGCATTTT | CASSEAQGTQPQHF | TRBJ1-5 | TRBV6-1 | NA | NA
TGCGCCAGCAGCCAAGCGTCGCCTAGCGGATACAATGAGCAGTTCTTC | CASSQASPSGYNEQFF | TRBJ2-1 | TRBV4-1 | NA | TRBD2
TGCGCCAGCAGCCAAGATCCGGCGGGGGGGTACAATGAGCAGTTCTTC | CASSQDPAGGYNEQFF | TRBJ2-1 | TRBV4-3 | NA | TRBD2
TGTGCCAGCAGCCTATCGGGACTTCGGGACAATGAGCAGTTCTTC | CASSLSGLRDNEQFF | TRBJ2-1 | TRBV9 | NA | NA
TGTGCCAGCAGCCTACGGGCTGTATCCCAGGGTCCCTACAATGAGCAGTTCTTC | CASSLRAVSQGPYNEQFF | TRBJ2-1 | TRBV7-8 | NA | NA
TGTGCCAGCAGCCTAGGACAGGGTGTTAGCTACACCTTC | CASSLGQGVSYTF | TRBJ1-2 | TRBV7-8 | NA | TRBD1
TGTGCCAGCTCACCTAGCGGAAGGGAGACCCAGTACTTC | CASSPSGRETQYF | TRBJ2-5 | TRBV18 | NA | NA
TGTGCCAGCCGCAGGGGGCACCAAGAGACCCAGTACTTC | CASRRGHQETQYF | TRBJ2-5 | TRBV7-2 | NA | TRBD1
TGTGCCAGCAGCTTGGGACTTTTCCCAGATACGCAGTATTTT | CASSLGLFPDTQYF | TRBJ2-3 | TRBV7-9 | NA | NA
TGTGCCAGCAGTTTTCGGCAGGGGGCATCTTGGGCAGAAGCTTTCTTT | CASSFRQGASWAEAFF | TRBJ1-1 | TRBV27 | NA | TRBD1
TGTGCCAGCTCACGGGAGTACGAGCAGTACTTC | CASSREYEQYF | TRBJ2-7 | TRBV18 | NA | NA
TGCGCCAGCAGCCCAGGACCGGCTAGCAACGAGCAGTACTTC | CASSPGPASNEQYF | TRBJ2-7 | TRBV5-1 | NA | NA
TGTGCCAGCAGCCCTCACCCAACTAGCGGGAGCTCGGGATATGAGCAGTTCTTC | CASSPHPTSGSSGYEQFF | TRBJ2-1 | TRBV5-4 | NA | TRBD2
TGTGCCAGCAGTTACGGGGTAGCGGGAGGGTACGAGCAGTACTTC | CASSYGVAGGYEQYF | TRBJ2-7 | TRBV6-6 | NA | TRBD2
TGTGCCAGCAGCCGCAGCCAGGGGTCCTCCTACAATGAGCAGTTCTTC | CASSRSQGSSYNEQFF | TRBJ2-1 | TRBV5-8 | once | NA
TGTGCCAGCAGTGACCTGGGAATCTATGGCTACACCTTC | CASSDLGIYGYTF | TRBJ1-2 | TRBV2 | once | NA
TGTGCCAGTAGCCTTAACTCCTACGAGCAGTACTTC | CASSLNSYEQYF | TRBJ2-7 | TRBV5-4 | NA | NA
TGTGCCAGTAGTATTTCCGGGACAACTTACGAGCAGTACTTC | CASSISGTTYEQYF | TRBJ2-7 | TRBV19 | NA | NA
TGTGCCAGCAGCGGACAGTCCTGGACCCAGTACTTC | CASSGQSWTQYF | TRBJ2-5 | TRBV5-6 | NA | NA
TGTGCCAGTAGTATGTTAGATCAGCCCCAGCATTTT | CASSMLDQPQHF | TRBJ1-5 | TRBV19 | NA | NA
TGTGCCAGCAGCTTGGATGGACACACTGAGCAGTTCTTC | CASSLDGHTEQFF | TRBJ2-1 | TRBV5-8 | NA | NA
TGTGCCAGCAGCATCTTAGCGGGATACTCCTACAATGAGCAGTTCTTC | CASSILAGYSYNEQFF | TRBJ2-1 | TRBV5-4 | NA | TRBD2
TGTGCCAGCAGCCAAACTAGCGGGAACCAAGAGACCCAGTACTTC | CASSQTSGNQETQYF | TRBJ2-5 | TRBV7-2 | NA | TRBD2
TGTGCCATCAGTGAGACTAGCGGGAGCCAGCAGTACTTC | CAISETSGSQQYF | TRBJ2-7 | TRBV10-3 | NA | TRBD2
TGTGCCAGTAGTCTCACCAGGGGGCCCTACGAGCAGTACTTC | CASSLTRGPYEQYF | TRBJ2-7 | TRBV19 | few | TRBD1
TGTGCCAGCAGCTCACGGGGACAGGGGATAGGCGGGGAGCTGTTTTTT | CASSSRGQGIGGELFF | TRBJ2-2 | TRBV5-4 | NA | TRBD1
TGTGCCAGCAGACCATCCGACACACTGTATACAGATACGCAGTATTTT | CASRPSDTLYTDTQYF | TRBJ2-3 | TRBV7-9 | NA | NA
TGTGCCAGCAGCCCGGCGGGCGTGGTGCAGGGAGATGAGCAGTACTTC | CASSPAGVVQGDEQYF | TRBJ2-7 | TRBV5-4 | NA | NA
TGTGCCAGCAGCTCCGTCGGGGTGACTGAAGCTTTCTTT | CASSSVGVTEAFF | TRBJ1-1 | TRBV7-6 | NA | NA
TGTGCCAGCTCATCCCGTAGGGAGACCCAGTACTTC | CASSSRRETQYF | TRBJ2-5 | TRBV18 | NA | NA
TGTGCCAGCAGCTTATGGAGGCAGGGTGGCTACGAGCAGTACTTC | CASSLWRQGGYEQYF | TRBJ2-7 | TRBV7-2 | NA | NA
TGTGCCAGCAGCTTAGATGGGACCTCCGGTGGAAACACCATATATTTT | CASSLDGTSGGNTIYF | TRBJ1-3 | TRBV7-9 | NA | NA
TGTGCCAGCAGCGTAGAGGCGGGACAGGGGGCGCAAGGCTACACCTTC | CASSVEAGQGAQGYTF | TRBJ1-2 | TRBV9 | NA | TRBD1
TGTGCCAGCAGGCTGGGGGTTGAGCAGTTCTTC | CASRLGVEQFF | TRBJ2-1 | TRBV28 | NA | NA
TGTGCCAGCAGGGCGGACGACAGCTCTGGAAACACCATATATTTT | CASRADDSSGNTIYF | TRBJ1-3 | TRBV6-1 | NA | NA
TGTGCCAGCAGTTTAGTAGGGACCCAAATAAATGAGCAGTTCTTC | CASSLVGTQINEQFF | TRBJ2-1 | TRBV28 | NA | NA
TGTGCCAGCAGCGTTCAAACAGGGGACGAGCAGTACTTC | CASSVQTGDEQYF | TRBJ2-7 | TRBV9 | NA | TRBD1
TGCGCCAGCATCGAGGCTGGGGCCAACGTCCTGACTTTC | CASIEAGANVLTF | TRBJ2-6 | TRBV5-1 | NA | NA
TGTGCCAGCAGCTCCACGCTAGCGGGGGACAAAGATACGCAGTATTTT | CASSSTLAGDKDTQYF | TRBJ2-3 | TRBV13 | NA | TRBD2
TGTGCCAGCAGTTTAACGGCCCGGGGGGCCTATGGCTACACCTTC | CASSLTARGAYGYTF | TRBJ1-2 | TRBV28 | once | NA
TGTGCCAGCACAGGGAAGACAGGCCCGAACTATGGCTACACCTTC | CASTGKTGPNYGYTF | TRBJ1-2 | TRBV6-1 | NA | NA
TGCGCCAGCAGCCTAATACCCAGCGGGAGGACCGGGGAGCTGTTTTTT | CASSLIPSGRTGELFF | TRBJ2-2 | TRBV4-1 | NA | TRBD2
TGTGCCAGCAGCTTGGCCAAGGGGTCTCGAGGGGAGACCCAGTACTTC | CASSLAKGSRGETQYF | TRBJ2-5 | TRBV13 | NA | NA
TGTGCCAGCAGCCTGGACAGGGGGAGGCGAGCTTTCTTT | CASSLDRGRRAFF | TRBJ1-1 | TRBV11-2 | NA | TRBD1
TGTGCCAGCAGTGAACCTTTCCGCATTGAGCAGTTCTTC | CASSEPFRIEQFF | TRBJ2-1 | TRBV2 | many | NA
TGTGCCAGCAGCTTAAGCATCCCCAGTTCTACGCAGTATTTT | CASSLSIPSSTQYF | TRBJ2-3 | TRBV7-9 | NA | NA
TGTGCCACCAGCAGAGATCGGGGGGAGACCCAGTACTTC | CATSRDRGETQYF | TRBJ2-5 | TRBV15 | NA | NA
TGTGCCAGTAGTATCCGACAGGGACATAGCAATCAGCCCCAGCATTTT | CASSIRQGHSNQPQHF | TRBJ1-5 | TRBV19 | NA | TRBD1
TGTGCCAGCAGCGTAGCTACCGGGGCGGGGGGACTAGCGACAGATACGCAGTATTTT | CASSVATGAGGLATDTQYF | TRBJ2-3 | TRBV9 | once | TRBD2
TGTGCCAGCAGATCTACGGGCACTGAAGCTTTCTTT | CASRSTGTEAFF | TRBJ1-1 | TRBV6-5 | NA | NA